This TCR beta chain is from a study of CD8 T cells in ankylosing spondylitis. Study results and limitations: With a CD8+ phenotype, disease-linked clones were relatively rare in peripheral blood. A number of the motif variants had already been described in reactive arthritis synovial fluid and blood.

Remarks on this clonotype: Antigen specificity is unknown.

TCRdb itself ran the 5' RACE reads through MiXCR, one entry per CDR3 protein. The sample carries 300,000 to 350,000 distinct CDR3 sequences, around 15% recorded once. The sequenced material came from blood, either unsorted or a sorted T cell fraction (not recorded which). The clonotype comes from a male donor with ankylosing spondylitis or in good health (not recorded which).

Written as DNA, the CDR3 is TGTGCCAGCAGCCAATCCGACGAGCCCCTCCACTTT. Translation: CASSQSDEPLHF. V is TRBV3-1 and J is TRBJ1-6; D unresolved. The CDR3 has 12 amino acids. Trimming removed 2 bases at V and 13 bases at J, with 9 bases between. The germline V gene has CDR1 LGHDT and CDR2 YNNKEL (reference sequence).